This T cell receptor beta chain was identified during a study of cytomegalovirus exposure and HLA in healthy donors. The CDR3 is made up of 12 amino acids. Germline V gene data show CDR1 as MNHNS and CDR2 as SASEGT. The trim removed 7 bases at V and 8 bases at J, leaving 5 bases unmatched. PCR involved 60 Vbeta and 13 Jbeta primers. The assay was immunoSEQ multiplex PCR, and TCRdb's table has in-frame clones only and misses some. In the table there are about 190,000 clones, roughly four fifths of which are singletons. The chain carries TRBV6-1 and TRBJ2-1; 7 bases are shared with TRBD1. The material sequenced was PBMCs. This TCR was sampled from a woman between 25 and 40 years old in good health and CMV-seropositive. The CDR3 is CASTSGGYEQFF. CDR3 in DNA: TGTGCCAGCACCTCAGGGGGTTATGAGCAGTTCTTC.